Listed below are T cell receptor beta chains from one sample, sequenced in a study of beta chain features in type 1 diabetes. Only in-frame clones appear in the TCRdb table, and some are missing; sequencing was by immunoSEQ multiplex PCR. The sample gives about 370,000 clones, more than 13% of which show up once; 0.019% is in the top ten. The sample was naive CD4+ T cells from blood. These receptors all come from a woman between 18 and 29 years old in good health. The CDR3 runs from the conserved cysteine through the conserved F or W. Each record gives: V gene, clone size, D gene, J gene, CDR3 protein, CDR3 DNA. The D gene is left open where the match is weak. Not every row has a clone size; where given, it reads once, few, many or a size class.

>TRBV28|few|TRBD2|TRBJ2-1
CASSLRVAGAKNEQFF
TGTGCCAGCAGTTTGAGGGTAGCGGGAGCGAAGAATGAGCAGTTCTTC
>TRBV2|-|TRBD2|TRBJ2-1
CASSEALPGLAGGRDEQFF
TGTGCCAGCAGTGAAGCACTGCCGGGACTAGCGGGAGGGAGGGATGAGCAGTTCTTC
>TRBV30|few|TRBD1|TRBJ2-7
CAWSEQGYEQYF
TGTGCCTGGAGTGAACAGGGGTACGAGCAGTACTTC
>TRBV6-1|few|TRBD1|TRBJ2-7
CATTGQFYEQYF
TGTGCCACCACGGGACAGTTCTACGAGCAGTACTTC
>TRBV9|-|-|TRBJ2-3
CASSAPGNTQYF
TGTGCCAGCAGCGCCCCGGGGAATACGCAGTATTTT
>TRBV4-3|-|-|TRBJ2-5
CASSPQRWGETQYF
TGCGCCAGCAGCCCGCAGCGGTGGGGAGAGACCCAGTACTTC
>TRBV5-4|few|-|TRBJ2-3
CASSKPGASSTDTQYF
TGTGCCAGCAGTAAGCCTGGGGCATCTAGCACAGATACGCAGTATTTT
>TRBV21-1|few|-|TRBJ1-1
CARRGRTEAFF
TGTGCCAGGCGGGGACGCACTGAAGCTTTCTTT
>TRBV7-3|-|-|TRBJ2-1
CASSPSGQGRDEQFF
TGTGCCAGCAGCCCCAGCGGGCAGGGTAGGGATGAGCAGTTCTTC
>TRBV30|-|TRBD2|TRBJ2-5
CAWWTGGETQYF
TGTGCCTGGTGGACGGGGGGGGAGACCCAGTACTTC
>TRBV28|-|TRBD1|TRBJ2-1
CASRGQGNEQFF
TGTGCCAGCAGGGGACAGGGAAATGAGCAGTTCTTC